The 12 T cell receptor beta chains below all came from one sample that was sequenced in a study of blood T cell repertoires in COVID-19 (dated by TCRdb to 2018 to 2020). Preparation of the library involved the immunoSEQ multiplex PCR assay. TCRdb re-hosts the immuneACCESS table, in-frame sequences only. Its copies lack some clones; in the studies checked, an unresolved V gene accounts for under half of them, and the cause for the rest is not known. The sample table records about 200,000 clones; 83% of these occur just once. The top ten hold about 4.8% of the sample. The sample taken for sequencing was PBMCs or T cells enriched from blood (not recorded which). These TCRs come from a woman aged 45-65 years who had been exposed to COVID-19.

The V gene is TRBV12-3 or TRBV12-4, the J gene TRBJ1-2; D unresolved. The CDR3 is made up of 11 amino acids. Trimming took 3 bases from V and 6 from J, leaving 5 bases between them. Here the CDR3 reads CASSFSNGYTF. The CDR3 bases are TGTGCCAGCAGTTTCTCTAATGGCTACACCTTC.

The chain couples TRBV5-4 to TRBJ2-7; perhaps TRBD1 as D (6 bases). Germline-derived CDR1 and CDR2 are SGHNT and YYREEE (reference sequence). CDR3 length equals 14 residues. V was shortened by 4 bases and J by 2 bases, with 13 bases between the two germline ends. The DNA of the CDR3 is TGTGCCAGCAGCGCCGAGGACAGAGCCTACGAGCAGTACTTC. Amino acid sequence: CASSAEDRAYEQYF. Variable domain in full (rest from reference TRBV5-4 and TRBJ2-7): ETGVTQSPTHLIKTRGQQVTLRCSSQSGHNTVSWYQQALGQGPQFIFQYYREEENGRGNFPPRFSGLQFPNYSSELNVNALELDDSALYLCASSAEDRAYEQYFGPGTRLTVT.

CDR3 loop: CASSQAPDRNYGYTF. As DNA, the CDR3 is TGCGCCAGCAGCCAAGCCCCTGACAGGAACTATGGCTACACCTTC. The chain joins TRBV4-3 to TRBJ1-2, with D possibly matching TRBD1 (6 bases). The CDR3 extends over 15 amino acids. From germline, CDR1 is LGHNA and CDR2 YSLEER. The V gene lost 1 base and the J gene lost 2 bases, with 11 bases spanning the gap.

The chain couples TRBV14 to TRBJ1-2; possibly TRBD1 for D (5 bases). The CDR3 length is 13 residues. The germline gives CDR1 SGHDN, CDR2 FVKESK. V shed 4 bases and J shed 5 bases, with 11 bases lying between them. CDR3 residues: CASSRETVYGYTF. As DNA, the CDR3 is TGTGCCAGCAGCCGAGAGACAGTATATGGCTACACCTTC.

The rearrangement joins TRBV24-1 to TRBJ1-1; 7 bases agree with TRBD1. The CDR3 is 12 residues long. Unmatched junction bases numbered 1, after V lost 9 bases and J lost 1 base. CDR1 KGHDR and CDR2 SFDVKD come from the germline V gene. CDR3 residues: CATRDRNTEAFF. Written as DNA, the CDR3 is TGTGCCACCCGGGACAGGAACACTGAAGCTTTCTTT.

The rearrangement links TRBV14 to TRBJ2-1; TRBD2 is a possible D gene (6 bases). Germline values: CDR1 SGHDN, CDR2 FVKESK. CDR3 length: 16 residues. Trimming took off 5 bases at V and 3 bases at J, with 17 bases between the two ends. This chain's CDR3 is CASSRAGGRYYNEQFF. CDR3 bases: TGTGCCAGCAGCAGGGCGGGTGGGAGGTACTACAATGAGCAGTTCTTC.

This chain uses TRBV5-4 with TRBJ1-6; D is unresolved. From germline, CDR1 is SGHNT and CDR2 YYREEE (reference sequence). The CDR3 is made up of 14 amino acids. Trimming took 0 bases from V and 5 from J, leaving 6 bases between them. The CDR3 protein is CASSLVGDNSPLHF. The CDR3 DNA is TGTGCCAGCAGCTTGGTCGGGGATAATTCACCCCTCCACTTT.

The V and J genes are TRBV29-1 and TRBJ1-5; D is unclear. Germline CDR1 SQVTM, CDR2 ANQGSEA. Trimming removed 0 bases at V and 6 bases at J, with 12 bases between. This CDR3 has 14 amino acids. DNA for the CDR3: TGCAGCGTTGAAGATGGAAGACACCTTCAGCCCCAGCATTTT. This translates into CSVEDGRHLQPQHF.

The V and J genes are TRBV20-1 and TRBJ2-7, with D possibly TRBD1 on 5 matching bases. The CDR3 extends over 11 amino acids. Germline V gene lookup returns CDR1 DFQATT and CDR2 SNEGSKA (reference sequence). V was clipped by 3 bases and J by 5 bases, with 8 bases between them. The CDR3 DNA sequence: TGCAGTGCTAGCCTCAGGGACGAGCAGTACTTC. It specifies CSASLRDEQYF.

The chain is built from TRBV12-3 or TRBV12-4 and TRBJ1-2; D is possibly TRBD1 (5 bases). V was clipped by 7 bases and J by 4 bases, with 13 bases between them. The CDR3 is 13 amino acids. CDR3 DNA sequence: TGTGCCAGCACCTCGAGGGGAGGCTATGGCTACACCTTC. Amino acids: CASTSRGGYGYTF.

This chain links TRBV10-2 with TRBJ1-1; D might be TRBD1 (6 bases). Looked up from germline, CDR1 is WSHSY and CDR2 is SAAADI. The CDR3 runs to 14 residues. V was pared by 7 bases and J by 4 bases, with 16 bases between. The CDR3 loop reads CASKVRGQGTEAFF. The CDR3 nucleotides read TGCGCCAGCAAGGTCAGGGGCCAAGGCACTGAAGCTTTCTTT.

V is TRBV27 and J is TRBJ1-5, with unresolved D. Germline V lookup: CDR1 MNHEY, CDR2 SMNVEV (reference sequence). The germline V and J ends were trimmed by 5 bases and 0 bases, with 8 bases remaining between them. The CDR3 loop spans 14 amino acids. The CDR3 sequence is CASSPHTSNQPQHF. CDR3 in DNA: TGTGCCAGCAGTCCGCACACTAGCAATCAGCCCCAGCATTTT.